The entry below describes one TCR beta chain. The antigen is unknown. The data were obtained in a study of shared clonotypes between healthy human individuals. The study's findings and limits: On the whole, naive subsets had larger estimated richness than memory subsets had. Clonotype sharing among donors was expected to depend on sequencing depth. Across several donors, naive CD4 shared roughly 5%, naive CD8 3.5% to 4%, memory CD4 less than 2.5%, memory CD8 about 0.4%.

With V trimmed by 1 base and J by 3 bases, 8 bases remained unmatched. Germline CDR1 reads SGHAT; CDR2 reads FQNNGV. The CDR3 is 18 amino acids. Cells designated naive CD8 were CD45RO-negative and were positively selected for CCR7, with terminally differentiated effector memory CD45RA+ cells excluded. Replicate PCRs for sorted subsets used approximately 220 ng DNA; this equaled about 30,000 T cell genomes. Sequenced by immunoSEQ multiplex PCR; TCRdb stores in-frame clones only, minus some. There are about 2.1 million clones in the sample; roughly 95% occur only once, and over 1.5% lies in the top ten.

The source of this sequence is a man between 18 and 35 years old in good health. Some clones in this sample may be carry-over from other donors' samples. What was sequenced was naive CD8+ T cells from PBMCs. This chain connects TRBV11-2 to TRBJ2-1; 11 positions match TRBD2. The CDR3, as DNA: TGTGCCAGCAGCTTAGTCCCTAGCGGGAGGCCCAGCTACAATGAGCAGTTCTTC. Its protein is CASSLVPSGRPSYNEQFF.